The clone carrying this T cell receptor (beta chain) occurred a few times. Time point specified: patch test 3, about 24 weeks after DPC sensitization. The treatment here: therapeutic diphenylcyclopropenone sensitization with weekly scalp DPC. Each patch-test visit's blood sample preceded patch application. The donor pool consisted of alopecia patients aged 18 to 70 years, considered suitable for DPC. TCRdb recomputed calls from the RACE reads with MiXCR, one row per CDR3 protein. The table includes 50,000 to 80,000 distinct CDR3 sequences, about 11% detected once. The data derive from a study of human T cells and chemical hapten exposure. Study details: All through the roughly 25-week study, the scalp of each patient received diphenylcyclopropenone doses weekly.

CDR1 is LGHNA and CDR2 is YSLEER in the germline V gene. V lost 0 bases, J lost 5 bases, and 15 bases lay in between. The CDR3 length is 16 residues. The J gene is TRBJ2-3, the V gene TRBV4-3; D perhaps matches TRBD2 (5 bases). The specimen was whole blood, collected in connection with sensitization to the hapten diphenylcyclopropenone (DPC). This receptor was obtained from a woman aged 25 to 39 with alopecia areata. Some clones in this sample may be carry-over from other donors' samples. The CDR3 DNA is TGCGCCAGCAGCCAAGAAGTAGGATTCCGGGGAGATACGCAGTATTTT. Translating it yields CASSQEVGFRGDTQYF.